This T cell receptor (beta chain) was observed in a study of technical replicates of blood from a handful of donors. CDR1 is MGHRA, CDR2 YSYEKL, per germline. This CDR3 has 17 amino acids. With V trimmed by 3 bases and J by 4 bases, 12 bases remained unmatched. Clones were read by immunoSEQ multiplex PCR, and TCRdb kept only the in-frame ones, dropping some. The sample contains tens of thousands of clones, more than 80% of which appear only once. The V call is TRBV4-1, the J call TRBJ1-5; 7 bases are shared with TRBD1. Material: PBMCs. The TCR originated in a human donor in good health. Some clones in this sample may be carry-over from other donors' samples. This CDR3 is CASSHTVQTGMNQPQHF. The CDR3 DNA follows: TGCGCCAGCAGCCACACGGTACAGACAGGGATGAATCAGCCCCAGCATTTT.